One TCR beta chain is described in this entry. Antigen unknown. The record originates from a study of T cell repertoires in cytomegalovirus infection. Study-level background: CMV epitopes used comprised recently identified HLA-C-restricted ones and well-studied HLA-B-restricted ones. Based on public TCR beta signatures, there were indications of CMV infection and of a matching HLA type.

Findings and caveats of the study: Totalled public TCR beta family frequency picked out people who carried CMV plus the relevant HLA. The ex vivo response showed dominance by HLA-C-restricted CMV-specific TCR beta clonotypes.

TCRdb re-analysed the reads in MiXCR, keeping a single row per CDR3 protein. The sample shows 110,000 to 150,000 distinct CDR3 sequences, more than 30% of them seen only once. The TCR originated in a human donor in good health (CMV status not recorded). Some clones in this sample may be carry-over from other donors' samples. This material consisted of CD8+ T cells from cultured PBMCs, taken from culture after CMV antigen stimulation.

The CDR3 region has the DNA TGTGCCAGCAGCCTCGGCCTAGCTGAAGGCAATGAGCAGTTCTTC. It yields the protein CASSLGLAEGNEQFF. The chain uses TRBV7-3 and TRBJ2-1; possibly TRBD2 for D (5 bases). V shed 5 bases and J shed 6 bases, with 17 bases lying between them. The CDR3 extends over 15 amino acids. Germline assignment: CDR1 SGHTA and CDR2 FQGTGA.